The 11 T cell receptor beta chains below all came from one sample that was sequenced in a study of cytomegalovirus exposure and HLA in healthy donors. Generated by immunoSEQ multiplex PCR, the TCRdb table keeps only in-frame clones and is missing some. The sample includes 110,000 or so clones, roughly nine tenths seen only once; the top ten take around 4.5%. Sequencing used PBMCs. The receptors were sampled from a man in his late teens or twenties in good health and CMV-seropositive.

This sequence joins TRBV28 and TRBJ2-4, with a weak D call TRBD2 (5 bases). CDR3 length: 15 residues. Per germline, CDR1 MDHEN and CDR2 SYDVKM. Between the trimmed V and J ends, which lost 5 bases and 4 bases, there was a span of 15 bases. CDR3 bases: TGTGCCAGCAGTCCTAAAGGGAGTGTAAAAAACATTCAGTACTTC. It yields the protein CASSPKGSVKNIQYF.

CDR3 loop: CASSTPPRQGATYEQYF. Here the CDR3 DNA reads TGTGCCAGCAGCACTCCCCCGAGACAGGGGGCAACCTACGAGCAGTACTTC. The genes are TRBV5-4 and TRBJ2-7; 10 bases are a match to TRBD1. The CDR3 extends over 17 amino acids. CDR1 SGHNT and CDR2 YYREEE come from the germline V gene (reference sequence). After removal of 4 bases from V and 2 bases from J, the junction contained 12 bases not matched to a gene. Complete variable domain (other parts from reference TRBV5-4 and TRBJ2-7): ETGVTQSPTHLIKTRGQQVTLRCSSQSGHNTVSWYQQALGQGPQFIFQYYREEENGRGNFPPRFSGLQFPNYSSELNVNALELDDSALYLCASSTPPRQGATYEQYFGPGTRLTVT.

V gene TRBV30 combines with J gene TRBJ1-2; D not certain. The V end lost 7 bases, the J end lost 3 bases, and 15 bases lay between the germline ends. Germline V gene lookup returns CDR1 GTSNPN and CDR2 SVGIG (reference sequence). The CDR3 length is 13 residues. The CDR3 region is CALRSASDYGYTF. For the CDR3, the DNA is TGTGCCTTAAGATCCGCATCGGACTATGGCTACACCTTC.

V gene TRBV5-6 combines with J gene TRBJ2-7; tentative D call: TRBD2 (6 bases). V was trimmed by 7 bases and J by 2 bases, leaving 16 bases between them. The CDR3 spans 14 residues. Germline V gene sequence: CDR1 SGHDT, CDR2 YYEEEE. The CDR3 DNA follows: TGTGCCAGCGCACGGACTATTGGTACCTACGAGCAGTACTTC. It codes for CASARTIGTYEQYF.

The genes are TRBV6-5 and TRBJ1-2; D may be TRBD1 (6 bases). The CDR3 extends over 15 amino acids. Germline values: CDR1 MNHEY, CDR2 SVGAGI. Trimming took 2 bases from V and 4 from J, leaving 14 bases between them. CDR3: CASSYGGGSFYGYTF. DNA for the CDR3: TGTGCCAGCAGTTACGGGGGCGGATCCTTCTATGGCTACACCTTC.

V and J are TRBV19 and TRBJ1-2; D gene uncertain. The CDR3 contains 17 residues. V was trimmed by 3 bases and J by 2 bases, leaving 19 bases between them. Germline V gene sequence: CDR1 LNHDA, CDR2 SQIVND (reference sequence). CDR3 coding DNA: TGTGCCAGTAGTATGAGCTGGGTGCGGGGTCCCAACTATGGCTACACCTTC. Encoded protein: CASSMSWVRGPNYGYTF.

The rearrangement joins TRBV7-8 to TRBJ2-1; the D is unclear. This CDR3 has 12 residues. V lost 1 base, J lost 12 bases, and 10 bases lay in between. CDR1 and CDR2 (germline): SGHVS, FQNEAQ. The CDR3: CASSLGERMQFF. In DNA, the CDR3 is TGTGCCAGCAGCTTAGGAGAGCGAATGCAGTTCTTC. The full variable domain, completed using reference TRBV7-8 and TRBJ2-1, is GAGVSQSPRYKVAKRGQDVALRCDPISGHVSLFWYQQALGQGPEFLTYFQNEAQLDKSGLPSDRFFAERPEGSVSTLKIQRTQQEDSAVYLCASSLGERMQFFGPGTRLTVL.

The chain is built from TRBV25-1 and TRBJ2-7; D is unclear. The length of the CDR3 is 14 residues. Germline CDR1 MGHDK, CDR2 SYGVNS. The germline V and J ends were trimmed by 4 bases and 3 bases, with 13 bases remaining between them. The CDR3 region is CASSVLHNNYEQYF. CDR3 coding DNA: TGTGCCAGCAGTGTGTTGCACAACAACTACGAGCAGTACTTC.

The chain employs TRBV4-2 and TRBJ2-1; TRBD2 agrees at 14 bases. CDR3 size: 16 residues. V lost 4 bases and J lost 7; bases outside the gene matches: 6. Germline V CDR1 and CDR2: LGHNA, YNFKEQ. CDR3 sequence reads: CASSLRLAGGENEQFF. CDR3 bases: TGTGCCAGCAGCCTTCGACTAGCGGGGGGGGAAAATGAGCAGTTCTTC.

This clone was observed once. The chain combines TRBV2 with TRBJ2-7; 10 nucleotides agree with TRBD2. This CDR3 contains 15 residues. Losses at the gene ends were 6 bases for V and 3 bases for J; bases not matched to a gene: 8. CDR1 is SNHLY and CDR2 is FYNNEI in the germline V gene. This CDR3 reads CASRLLAGFSYEQYF. Here the CDR3 DNA reads TGTGCCAGCAGACTACTAGCGGGATTTAGCTACGAGCAGTACTTC.

The chain has TRBV6-6 and TRBJ2-7; 13 bases map to TRBD2. The trim removed 5 bases at V and 4 bases at J, leaving 2 bases unmatched. CDR1 and CDR2 (germline): MNHNY, SVGAGI (reference sequence). The CDR3 spans 14 residues. CDR3 protein: CASSRLAGGYEQYF. As DNA, the CDR3 is TGTGCCAGCAGTCGACTAGCGGGGGGTTACGAGCAGTACTTC.